Listed below are T cell receptor beta chains from one sample, sequenced in a study of T cells in Graves' hyperthyroidism and ophthalmopathy. Via MiXCR, TCRdb re-called the multiplex PCR reads, giving one row per CDR3 protein. Of approximately 400,000 distinct CDR3 sequences listed, roughly 18% are singletons. The specimen was blood. The receptors come from a man aged 18 to 29 with Graves' ophthalmopathy. Both conserved end residues are part of each CDR3. The order of the fields is D gene, clone size, J gene, CDR3 length, V gene, CDR3 protein, CDR3 DNA. A D gene is named only where the DNA matches it firmly. Not all rows give a size; the values are once, few, many and, for expanded clones, a class.

d_call: NA
clone_size: NA
j_call: TRBJ2-1
cdr3_length: 12
v_call: TRBV10-3
cdr3_aa: CATGGTYNEQFF
cdr3_nt: TGTGCCACTGGGGGGACCTACAATGAGCAGTTCTTC

d_call: TRBD1
clone_size: NA
j_call: TRBJ1-2
cdr3_length: 18
v_call: TRBV27
cdr3_aa: CASSTSRDRGDLNYGYTF
cdr3_nt: TGTGCCAGCAGCACTAGCCGGGACAGGGGGGATCTGAACTATGGCTACACCTTC

d_call: NA
clone_size: NA
j_call: TRBJ2-1
cdr3_length: 15
v_call: TRBV3-1
cdr3_aa: CASSQDGAGGNEQFF
cdr3_nt: TGTGCCAGCAGCCAAGATGGGGCAGGGGGGAATGAGCAGTTCTTC

d_call: NA
clone_size: NA
j_call: TRBJ2-1
cdr3_length: 15
v_call: TRBV9
cdr3_aa: CASSAGTYLYNEQFF
cdr3_nt: TGTGCCAGCAGCGCCGGGACGTACCTCTACAATGAGCAGTTCTTC

d_call: NA
clone_size: NA
j_call: TRBJ1-6
cdr3_length: 12
v_call: TRBV4-2
cdr3_aa: CATSQNNSPLHF
cdr3_nt: TGTGCCACCAGCCAGAATAATTCACCCCTCCACTTT

d_call: NA
clone_size: NA
j_call: TRBJ2-1
cdr3_length: 18
v_call: TRBV15
cdr3_aa: CATSPSWGQSTLYNEQFF
cdr3_nt: TGTGCCACCAGCCCCTCCTGGGGGCAGAGCACCCTTTACAATGAGCAGTTCTTC

d_call: NA
clone_size: many
j_call: TRBJ2-1
cdr3_length: 12
v_call: TRBV12-3/TRBV12-4
cdr3_aa: CASSPTANEQFF
cdr3_nt: TGTGCCAGCAGTCCCACTGCCAATGAGCAGTTCTTC

d_call: NA
clone_size: NA
j_call: TRBJ1-1
cdr3_length: 17
v_call: TRBV5-1
cdr3_aa: CASSFQVTGQVNTEAFF
cdr3_nt: TGCGCCAGCAGCTTTCAGGTGACAGGTCAAGTGAACACTGAAGCTTTCTTT

d_call: NA
clone_size: many
j_call: TRBJ2-1
cdr3_length: 12
v_call: TRBV2
cdr3_aa: CASSTPSNEQFF
cdr3_nt: TGTGCCAGCAGTACACCGTCCAATGAGCAGTTCTTC

d_call: NA
clone_size: many
j_call: TRBJ1-1
cdr3_length: 15
v_call: TRBV18
cdr3_aa: CASSPQGEQGTEAFF
cdr3_nt: TGTGCCAGCTCACCTCAAGGGGAGCAAGGGACTGAAGCTTTCTTT

d_call: NA
clone_size: many
j_call: TRBJ2-3
cdr3_length: 16
v_call: TRBV20-1
cdr3_aa: CSVSILEAARTDTQYF
cdr3_nt: TGCAGTGTTTCGATACTAGAGGCGGCCCGCACAGATACGCAGTATTTT

d_call: NA
clone_size: NA
j_call: TRBJ1-2
cdr3_length: 15
v_call: TRBV11-2
cdr3_aa: CASSQPLGPARGYTF
cdr3_nt: TGTGCCAGCAGCCAACCCCTCGGGCCCGCACGGGGCTACACCTTC

d_call: NA
clone_size: NA
j_call: TRBJ2-4
cdr3_length: 15
v_call: TRBV20-1
cdr3_aa: CSARGLSLAKNIQYF
cdr3_nt: TGCAGTGCTAGAGGGTTGAGTCTAGCCAAAAACATTCAGTACTTC

d_call: NA
clone_size: NA
j_call: TRBJ2-7
cdr3_length: 16
v_call: TRBV7-8
cdr3_aa: CASSRSQETNSYEQYF
cdr3_nt: TGCGCCAGCAGCCGATCACAGGAGACGAACTCCTACGAGCAGTACTTC

d_call: NA
clone_size: many
j_call: TRBJ2-6
cdr3_length: 17
v_call: TRBV6-6
cdr3_aa: CASSYPRVSSGANVLTF
cdr3_nt: TGTGCCAGCAGTTACCCCCGGGTTTCCTCTGGGGCCAACGTCCTGACTTTC

d_call: NA
clone_size: few
j_call: TRBJ1-1
cdr3_length: 14
v_call: TRBV19
cdr3_aa: CASRPVGMNTEAFF
cdr3_nt: TGTGCCAGTAGGCCAGTGGGTATGAACACTGAAGCTTTCTTT

d_call: NA
clone_size: many
j_call: TRBJ1-6
cdr3_length: 14
v_call: TRBV7-9
cdr3_aa: CASSLDRVYSPLHF
cdr3_nt: TGTGCCAGCAGCTTAGACAGGGTCTATTCACCCCTCCACTTT

d_call: NA
clone_size: NA
j_call: TRBJ1-2
cdr3_length: 14
v_call: TRBV27
cdr3_aa: CASSPPPGLGGYTF
cdr3_nt: TGTGCCAGCTCCCCCCCGCCAGGGTTGGGTGGCTACACCTTC

d_call: NA
clone_size: many
j_call: TRBJ2-3
cdr3_length: 16
v_call: TRBV27
cdr3_aa: CASSPHGREDTDTQYF
cdr3_nt: TGTGCCAGCAGTCCCCATGGCAGGGAGGACACAGATACGCAGTATTTT

d_call: NA
clone_size: NA
j_call: TRBJ1-1
cdr3_length: 14
v_call: TRBV6-4
cdr3_aa: CASSDPDGNTEAFF
cdr3_nt: TGTGCCAGCAGTGACCCGGACGGAAACACTGAAGCTTTCTTT

d_call: TRBD2
clone_size: NA
j_call: TRBJ2-5
cdr3_length: 16
v_call: TRBV20-1
cdr3_aa: CSARDVAGGSQETQYF
cdr3_nt: TGCAGTGCTAGAGATGTAGCGGGGGGGTCACAAGAGACCCAGTACTTC

d_call: TRBD1
clone_size: many
j_call: TRBJ2-5
cdr3_length: 16
v_call: TRBV6-1
cdr3_aa: CASSARGQGAGETQYF
cdr3_nt: TGTGCCAGCAGTGCGAGGGGACAGGGGGCAGGAGAGACCCAGTACTTC

d_call: NA
clone_size: few
j_call: TRBJ1-4
cdr3_length: 15
v_call: TRBV27
cdr3_aa: CASSLSVQTNEKLFF
cdr3_nt: TGTGCCAGCAGTTTATCGGTGCAGACTAATGAAAAACTGTTTTTT